The 29 T cell receptor gamma chains below were found in one sample sequenced in a study of γδ T cells in repeated Plasmodium falciparum infection. With CATT, TCRdb re-called clones from the multiplex PCR reads. This table has roughly 27,000 gamma-chain clones, 3% appearing once. Flow sorting of PBMC yielded separate Vgamma9/Vdelta2+ and Vdelta2-negative gammadelta T cell populations for bulk repertoire analysis. Sequenced sample: gamma-delta T cells from blood. These receptors originate from a pool of human donors (malaria-infected and uninfected, not separated).

This clone was counted only a few times. TCRdb pairs this DNA with a much larger clone's protein that differs at residue 7, likely a read error; the protein shown was translated from the DNA. Other DNA sequences in the same sample also yield this CDR3. The chain has TRGV9 and TRGJ1 or TRGJ2. V gave up 2 bases and J gave up 4 bases; unmatched junction bases: 5. This CDR3 comprises 13 residues. Germline lookup yields CDR1 GITISATS and CDR2 ISYDGTV (reference sequence). CDR3 amino acids: CALWEAAYYKKLF. CDR3 nucleotide sequence: TGTGCCTTGTGGGAGGCTGCCTATTATAAGAAACTCTTT.

This clone was seen at least ten times. The mismatch at residue 9 between this DNA's translation and the TCRdb protein of a much larger clone likely reflects a read error; the protein shown is translated from the DNA. The genes are TRGV2 and TRGJ1 or TRGJ2. This CDR3 is built from 12 residues. Germline loops: CDR1 EGSNGY, CDR2 YDSYNSKV. Here the CDR3 reads CATWDGHYEKLF. The CDR3 DNA reads TGTGCCACCTGGGACGGGCATTATGAGAAACTCTTT.

Many counts were recorded for this clone. This likely traces to a read error, being one base from a far larger clone. The identical CDR3 is also encoded by other nucleotide sequences in the sample. The V gene was identified as TRGV4, while no J gene was called. CDR1 and CDR2 (germline): EGSTGY, YDSYTSSV. The CDR3 contains 12 residues. The CDR3 nucleotides read TGTGCCACCTGGGTCGCCGTGTATAAGAAACTCTTC. Protein sequence: CATWVAVYKKLF.

This clone was observed a few times. The protein given by TCRdb reflects a much larger clone and differs at residue 6 from this DNA's translation, likely from a read error; the protein shown is the DNA's translation. This chain joins TRGV9 and TRGJ1 or TRGJ2. No J segment appears in TCRdb, so it was assigned here by matching the sequence to germline. The trim removed 6 bases at V and 2 bases at J, leaving 19 bases unmatched. The CDR3 has 17 amino acids. Germline V gene lookup returns CDR1 GITISATS and CDR2 ISYDGTV (reference sequence). CDR3 DNA: TGTGCCTTGTGGCAAACCGTAGATAACCGTTATTATTATAAGAAACTCTTT. This gives the protein CALWQTVDNRYYYKKLF.

The J gene is uncalled and the V gene is TRGV9. This CDR3 is built from 11 residues. Germline CDR1 GITISATS, CDR2 ISYDGTV (reference sequence). As DNA, the CDR3 is TGTGCCTTGTGGGCGTTGTGCCTGCAACTCTTT. Residues: CALWALCLQLF.

This clone has more than one count but fewer than ten. Translating this DNA gives a protein that differs at residue 4 from the TCRdb one, which belongs to a much larger clone; a read error is likely, and the protein shown is this translation. The rearrangement joins TRGV9 to TRGJP. TCRdb carries no J gene annotation; the J gene was assigned here by matching the DNA with germline. CDR1 is GITISATS and CDR2 is ISYDGTV in the germline V gene (reference sequence). CDR3 size: 17 residues. The CDR3 region is CALREERGELGKKIKVF. CDR3 DNA sequence: TGTGCCTTGCGGGAGGAGAGGGGAGAGTTGGGCAAAAAAATCAAGGTATTT.

This clone was recorded at least ten times. The chain recombines TRGV9 with TRGJ1 or TRGJ2. This CDR3 has 18 residues. The trim removed 2 bases at V and 0 bases at J, leaving 16 bases unmatched. CDR1 and CDR2 from the germline V gene are GITISATS and ISYDGTV (reference sequence). The CDR3 region is CALWEGHPKTLNYYKKLF. CDR3 nucleotides: TGTGCCTTGTGGGAGGGACACCCCAAAACTCTGAATTATTATAAGAAACTCTTT.

This clone was counted at least ten times. A read error likely explains this, since a far larger clone differs by one base. Other DNA sequences in this specimen translate into the identical CDR3. This chain uses TRGV3 with TRGJ1 or TRGJ2. The V and J ends lost 0 bases and 16 bases, in that order; junction bases with no gene match: 12. CDR3 length: 12 residues. Germline loops: CDR1 VTNTFY, CDR2 YDVSTARD (reference sequence). In DNA, the CDR3 is TGTGCCACCTGGGACAGGCCTAATCGGAGTCTCTTT. This sequence encodes CATWDRPNRSLF.

The table lists this clone with a few counts. Distinct nucleotide sequences in the sample also encode this CDR3. The chain is built from TRGV2 and TRGJ1 or TRGJ2. Here the J gene was assigned by germline matching of the DNA, as TCRdb has none. The V gene's germline CDR1 is EGSNGY and CDR2 YDSYNSKV. The J segment lost 12 bases and the V segment lost 0 bases, leaving 11 bases of the junction unmatched. The CDR3 is 13 amino acids. The CDR3 DNA sequence: TGTGCCACCTGGGACGGGCCTCGGAGACGGAAACTCTTT. Its translation: CATWDGPRRRKLF.

This clone showed up just a few times. The protein held in TCRdb is that of a much larger clone and does not match this DNA's translation at residue 3, likely because of a read error; the protein shown is translated from the DNA. V and J are TRGV9 and TRGJ1 or TRGJ2. Germline matching of the DNA provided the J gene here, since TCRdb leaves it blank. Germline V gene sequence: CDR1 GITISATS, CDR2 ISYDGTV (reference sequence). This CDR3 has 14 residues. CDR3 residues: CASWEVRGFYKKLF. CDR3 nucleotide sequence: TGTGCCTCGTGGGAGGTGCGAGGGTTTTATAAGAAACTCTTT.

This clone appeared many times. The chain couples TRGV2 to TRGJ1 or TRGJ2. TCRdb leaves out the J gene; it was filled in here by matching the DNA to germline. The CDR3 totals 15 residues. With V trimmed by 0 bases and J by 0 bases, 5 bases remained unmatched. Germline V gene data show CDR1 as EGSNGY and CDR2 as YDSYNSKV. The CDR3 DNA sequence: TGTGCCACCTGGGACGGGCTGTCGAATTATTATAAGAAACTCTTT. Its protein is CATWDGLSNYYKKLF.

This clone has more than one count but fewer than ten. The TCRdb protein comes from a much larger clone and disagrees with this DNA's translation at residues 6 and 7, likely due to a read error; the protein given here is derived from the DNA. The V call is TRGV9, the J call TRGJP. Assignment of the J gene here rests on matching the DNA to germline, because TCRdb gives none. The germline CDR1 and CDR2 sequences are GITISATS and ISYDGTV (reference sequence). With 2 bases clipped from V and 4 bases from J, the junction kept 5 bases outside the gene matches. The CDR3 consists of 17 residues. CDR3 DNA: TGTGCCTTGTGGGAGGAGATACAAGAGTTGGGCAAAAAAATCAAGGTATTT. As protein: CALWEEIQELGKKIKVF.

This clone was found many times. The translation of this DNA and the TCRdb protein of a much larger clone differ at residue 4, probably owing to a read error; the protein shown here is translated from the DNA. Other DNA sequences in this specimen translate into the identical CDR3. The V call is TRGV8, the J call TRGJ1 or TRGJ2. As TCRdb names no J gene, one was assigned here on the basis of a DNA match to germline. The CDR3 length is 13 residues. V gave up 9 bases and J gave up 4 bases; unmatched junction bases: 12. Germline CDR1 reads VENAVY; CDR2 reads YDSYNSRV. DNA for the CDR3: TGTGCCACCAGGGGCCCTGTATATTATAAGAAACTCTTT. This sequence encodes CATRGPVYYKKLF.

This clone has a handful of counts. A far larger clone is one nucleotide away, so this likely arose from a read error. Because the CDR3's place on the DNA is in doubt, the DNA is left out and the CDR3 is given as listed by TCRdb. V gene TRGV9 was called; the J gene was not. Including both end residues, the CDR3 is 35 amino acids long. The germline gives CDR1 GITISATS, CDR2 ISYDGTV (reference sequence). CDR3: CALWEARADRIIIRNSLAVEQHLLSQVSIGRIQHF.

This clone was seen ten or more times. It differs at one base from a far larger clone, so likely a read error. This same CDR3 is encoded by further DNA sequences in the sample. The chain links TRGV9 to TRGJP1. The CDR3 runs 17 residues. V lost 1 base, J lost 5 bases, and 13 bases stayed unmatched. The germline V gene has CDR1 GITISATS and CDR2 ISYDGTV (reference sequence). CDR3 residues: CALWEVFSQRTGWFKIF. CDR3 DNA sequence: TGTGCCTTGTGGGAGGTCTTTTCCCAGAGGACTGGTTGGTTCAAGATATTT.

In this sample, this clone turned up a few times. TCRdb assigns this DNA the protein of a much larger clone, which departs from its translation at residue 12; this likely reflects a read error, and the protein shown comes from translating the DNA. CDR3 coding DNA: TGTGCCACCTGGGATGGGCCAGGGGAATATAAGAGACTCTTT. Its translation: CATWDGPGEYKRLF. V gene assignment gives TRGV4, but the J gene was left uncalled. The CDR3 runs to 14 residues. Looked up from germline, CDR1 is EGSTGY and CDR2 is YDSYTSSV.

This clone was seen repeatedly, ten times or more. TCRdb attributes to this sequence the protein of a much larger clone, which differs from the DNA translation at residue 3; a read error is likely, and the protein displayed is translated from the DNA. This chain links TRGV5 with TRGJ1 or TRGJ2. TCRdb is silent on the J gene; assignment here came from matching the DNA to germline. This CDR3 is built from 11 residues. The germline CDR1 and CDR2 sequences are VINAFY and YDVSNSKD. The CDR3 DNA reads as TGTGCCATCTGGGACGGCCCAGAGAAACTCTTT. Its protein is CAIWDGPEKLF.

This clone was seen at least ten times. TCRdb lists the protein of a much larger clone for this DNA, which differs at residue 8, so this is likely a read error; the protein given here is translated from the DNA itself. J is TRGJ1 or TRGJ2 and V is TRGV4. TCRdb supplies no J gene; here it was assigned by aligning the nucleotide sequence to germline. Germline V gene lookup returns CDR1 EGSTGY and CDR2 YDSYTSSV. CDR3 length: 14 amino acids. Trimming removed 0 bases from V and 4 bases from J; junction bases left unmatched: 6. The CDR3 is CATWDGPVYYKKLF. CDR3 sequence (DNA): TGTGCCACCTGGGATGGGCCTGTATATTATAAGAAACTCTTT.

The sample holds many counts of this clone. This likely reflects a read error, since a far larger clone is one base away. The same CDR3 arises from other DNA sequences in this sample as well. V usage is TRGV2 and J usage is TRGJ1 or TRGJ2. The CDR3 is 12 amino acids. Germline loops: CDR1 EGSNGY, CDR2 YDSYNSKV. This CDR3 is CATWDGYYKKLF. The CDR3 DNA reads as TGTGCTACCTGGGACGGTTATTATAAGAAACTCTTT.

This clone was found many times. TCRdb pairs this DNA with a much larger clone's protein that differs at residue 5, likely a read error; the protein shown was translated from the DNA. The V gene is TRGV9, the J gene TRGJ1 or TRGJ2. The germline gives CDR1 GITISATS, CDR2 ISYDGTV (reference sequence). The J segment lost 1 base and the V segment lost 6 bases, leaving 9 bases of the junction unmatched. CDR3 length: 14 amino acids. The CDR3 here is CALWKGKNYYKKLF. CDR3 bases: TGTGCCTTGTGGAAGGGAAAAAATTATTATAAGAAACTCTTT.

Comment on this clone: A single base is all that separates this from a far larger clone, so a read error is likely. The DNA is left out, because the CDR3 cannot be placed on it with certainty; the CDR3 is given as TCRdb lists it. The same CDR3 also results from other DNA sequences found in this sample. The J gene is uncalled and the V gene is TRGV9. The CDR3 spans 33 residues, counting both ends. Germline CDR1 and CDR2: GITISATS and ISYDGTV (reference sequence). The CDR3 is CALWEVLLIGIRNSLAVEQHWLSQVSIGRIQHF.

A word on this clone: TCRdb lists the protein of a much larger clone for this DNA, which differs at residue 6, so this is likely a read error; the protein given here is translated from the DNA itself. The chain employs TRGV4 and TRGJ1 or TRGJ2. The J gene is absent in TCRdb and was assigned here via DNA matching to germline. CDR1 and CDR2 (germline): EGSTGY, YDSYTSSV. Losses at the gene ends were 6 bases for V and 10 bases for J; bases not matched to a gene: 18. There are 14 residues in the CDR3. The CDR3 protein is CATWSTRDRKKKLF. The DNA for the CDR3 is TGTGCCACCTGGAGTACAAGGGATAGGAAAAAGAAACTCTTT.

Points on this clone: The protein held in TCRdb is that of a much larger clone and does not match this DNA's translation at residue 17, likely because of a read error; the protein shown is translated from the DNA. The V gene is given as TRGV2, and no J gene call is available. The CDR3 runs 18 residues. From germline, CDR1 is EGSNGY and CDR2 YDSYNSKV. For the CDR3, the DNA is TGTGCCACCTCCCAGATGGCTCTTAAATATACCACTGGTTGGTTCAAGACATTT. It specifies CATSQMALKYTTGWFKTF.

This clone has only a few counts. TCRdb's listed protein matches a much larger clone and diverges from this DNA's translation at residue 4, likely through a read error; the protein shown comes from the DNA. The chain couples TRGV2 to TRGJP1. TCRdb gives no J gene; it was assigned here by matching the DNA to germline. V was clipped by 8 bases and J by 0 bases; unmatched bases: 18. CDR3 length: 18 amino acids. Germline CDR1 is EGSNGY and CDR2 is YDSYNSKV. The CDR3 loop is CATFQMALKYTTGWFKIF. CDR3 bases: TGTGCCACCTTCCAGATGGCTCTTAAATATACCACTGGTTGGTTCAAGATATTT.

Of note for this clone: TCRdb attributes to this sequence the protein of a much larger clone, which differs from the DNA translation at residue 12; a read error is likely, and the protein displayed is translated from the DNA. The chain joins TRGV9 to TRGJ1 or TRGJ2. No J gene was available from TCRdb, and it was assigned here by a germline match of the DNA. The V gene's germline CDR1 is GITISATS and CDR2 ISYDGTV (reference sequence). This CDR3 has 18 amino acids. V dropped 0 bases and J dropped 2; count of bases not matched to a gene: 16. CDR3 in amino acids: CALWEVPLPHRDYYKKLF. CDR3 coding DNA: TGTGCCTTGTGGGAGGTGCCCCTCCCTCACCGGGATTATTATAAGAAACTCTTT.

Many counts were recorded for this clone. A far larger clone is only one base removed, so a read error is likely. CDR3 nucleotides: TGTGCCACCTGGGACGCTTATAAGGAACTCTTT. This codes for CATWDAYKELF. V is TRGV5 and J is TRGJ1 or TRGJ2. CDR3 length equals 11 residues. CDR1 is VINAFY and CDR2 is YDVSNSKD in the germline V gene.

The table lists this clone with a few counts. TCRdb's entry gives the protein of a much larger clone, which mismatches this DNA's translation at residue 4, likely from a read error; the protein reported here is translated from the DNA. The rearrangement joins TRGV9 to TRGJP. TCRdb offers no J gene call, so here the DNA was matched to germline to obtain one. Germline V gives CDR1 GITISATS, CDR2 ISYDGTV (reference sequence). The CDR3 loop spans 17 amino acids. CDR3 amino acids: CALRETTPELGKKIKVF. The CDR3 coding sequence is TGTGCCTTGCGGGAGACCACCCCAGAGTTGGGCAAAAAAATCAAGGTATTT.

This clone appeared a few times. This DNA's translation differs at residue 13 from TCRdb's protein, which comes from a much larger clone; a read error is likely, and the protein shown is translated from the DNA. The rearrangement links TRGV9 to TRGJP. The J gene is not listed in TCRdb, so it was assigned here from a DNA match to germline. The CDR3 has 17 amino acids. The germline V gene encodes CDR1 GITISATS and CDR2 ISYDGTV (reference sequence). CDR3 nucleotides: TGTGCCTTGTGGGAGGTGCACGTGGAGTTGGGCAAAGAAATCAAGGTATTT. Translating gives CALWEVHVELGKEIKVF.

Comment on this clone: A far larger clone is off by one base, so a read error is likely. The DNA is left out, because the CDR3 cannot be placed on it with certainty; the CDR3 is given as TCRdb lists it. The J segment was not called; the V segment is TRGV3. Germline assignment: CDR1 VTNTFY and CDR2 YDVSTARD (reference sequence). With termini counted, the CDR3 has 31 amino acids. The CDR3 loop reads CATCLAGDLRNSLAVEQHWLSQVSIGRIQHF.